Following are 20 T cell receptor beta chains from one sample sequenced in a study of blood T cells in healthy people across ages. Combining a sample-barcoded 5' primer with a J-beta primer mix, a second PCR ran for about 7 to 12 cycles. TCRdb recomputed calls from the 5' RACE reads with MiXCR, one row per CDR3 protein. Of hundreds of thousands of distinct CDR3 sequences in the sample, about 45% are singletons; the top ten hold 15% to 20%. The specimen sequenced was blood. Source of these receptors: an older man in good health.

The V call is TRBV11-1, the J call TRBJ2-7, with 10 positions matching TRBD1. The CDR3 contains 15 residues. Germline assignment: CDR1 SGHAT and CDR2 FQDESV (reference sequence). With 5 bases clipped from V and 3 bases from J, the junction kept 7 bases outside the gene matches. The chain's CDR3 is CASSRQGQGLYEQYF. The CDR3, as DNA: TGTGCCAGCAGCCGCCAGGGACAGGGGCTCTACGAGCAGTACTTC.

This clonotype was counted at least ten times. V is TRBV7-3 and J is TRBJ2-7; 9 positions match TRBD1. This CDR3 spans 13 amino acids. Germline-derived CDR1 and CDR2 are SGHTA and FQGTGA. Unmatched junction bases numbered 5, after V lost 5 bases and J lost 6 bases. For the CDR3, the DNA is TGTGCCAGCAGCCTCCGGGACAGGGCCGAGCAGTACTTC. Translation: CASSLRDRAEQYF. Combining the CDR3 with reference TRBV7-3 and TRBJ2-7 gives the whole variable domain GAGVSQTPSNKVTEKGKYVELRCDPISGHTALYWYRQSLGQGPEFLIYFQGTGAADDSGLPNDRFFAVRPEGSVSTLKIQRTERGDSAVYLCASSLRDRAEQYFGPGTRLTVT.

The chain links TRBV20-1 to TRBJ2-6; D ambiguous. From germline, CDR1 is DFQATT and CDR2 SNEGSKA (reference sequence). Trimming shortened V by 1 base and J by 0 bases, and 4 bases separated the two germline ends. The CDR3 is 14 amino acids. For the CDR3, the DNA is TGCAGTGCTAGAGTAAGCTCTGGGGCCAACGTCCTGACTTTC. Its translation is CSARVSSGANVLTF.

V is TRBV2 and J is TRBJ2-7; tentative D call: TRBD2 (5 bases). Trimming shortened V by 11 bases and J by 4 bases, and 15 bases separated the two germline ends. Per the germline V gene, CDR1 is SNHLY and CDR2 is FYNNEI. The CDR3 extends over 12 amino acids. CDR3 region: CASHQRGYEQYF. The CDR3, as DNA: TGTGCCTCCCATCAACGGGGTTACGAGCAGTACTTC. The full variable domain, in which reference TRBV2 and TRBJ2-7 provide the parts outside the CDR3, is EPEVTQTPSHQVTQMGQEVILRCVPISNHLYFYWYRQILGQKVEFLVSFYNNEISEKSEIFDDQFSVERPDGSNFTLKIRSTKLEDSAMYFCASHQRGYEQYFGPGTRLTVT.

This clonotype was found a few times. The chain has TRBV29-1 and TRBJ2-3; 7 bases align to TRBD1. V was clipped by 7 bases and J by 2 bases; unmatched bases: 18. The CDR3 is 17 amino acids. CDR1 and CDR2 from the germline V gene are SQVTM and ANQGSEA. In DNA form, the CDR3 reads TGCAGCGCCCATCCCTGGGCAGGGGGTGTTAACACAGATACGCAGTATTTT. Translated: CSAHPWAGGVNTDTQYF.

The J gene is TRBJ2-3, the V gene TRBV6-2 or TRBV6-3, with 8 bases identical to TRBD1. The CDR3 consists of 15 residues. Unmatched junction bases numbered 10, after V lost 7 bases and J lost 4 bases. The germline CDR1 and CDR2 sequences are MNHEY and SVGEGT. The CDR3 is CASTKGDRISDTQYF. CDR3 nucleotide sequence: TGTGCCAGCACAAAGGGGGACAGGATCTCAGATACGCAGTATTTT.

The rearrangement joins TRBV20-1 to TRBJ1-2; 8 nucleotides line up with TRBD1. CDR1 is DFQATT, CDR2 SNEGSKA, per germline (reference sequence). The CDR3 contains 15 residues. Trimming cost V 2 bases and J 7 bases; bases outside gene matches: 12. The CDR3 DNA reads as TGCAGTGCTAGACCCAAGACAGGGGAATCTCGTGGCTACACCTTC. Amino acids: CSARPKTGESRGYTF.

This clonotype has a count of ten or more. This sequence joins TRBV20-1 and TRBJ2-1; 8 bases agree with TRBD2. The trim removed 3 bases at V and 2 bases at J, leaving 6 bases unmatched. Germline V gene sequence: CDR1 DFQATT, CDR2 SNEGSKA (reference sequence). This CDR3 contains 15 residues. CDR3 in DNA: TGCAGTGCTAGGGGTAGCGGGACTCCCTACAATGAGCAGTTCTTC. As protein: CSARGSGTPYNEQFF.

The chain is built from TRBV10-3 and TRBJ2-5; 11 bases fit TRBD1. The trim removed 0 bases at V and 6 bases at J, leaving 3 bases unmatched. This CDR3 is built from 15 residues. CDR1 ENHRY and CDR2 SYGVKD come from the germline V gene. This CDR3 reads CAISESGQGEQTQYF. CDR3 coding DNA: TGTGCCATCAGTGAGTCGGGACAGGGGGAACAGACCCAGTACTTC.

The chain has TRBV3-1 and TRBJ1-2; D is uncertain. The germline gives CDR1 LGHDT, CDR2 YNNKEL (reference sequence). There are 14 residues in the CDR3. V lost 0 bases and J lost 4, with 9 bases in between. The CDR3 bases are TGTGCCAGCAGCCAAGAGGGCCGAACCTATGGCTACACCTTC. Its protein is CASSQEGRTYGYTF.

This chain joins TRBV4-2 and TRBJ2-7, with 8 bases identical to TRBD1. This CDR3 has 14 residues. Germline trimming cut 2 bases from V and 6 bases from J; bases unmatched to any gene: 6. From germline, CDR1 is LGHNA and CDR2 YNFKEQ. In nucleotides, the CDR3 is TGTGCCAGCAGCCAACTTTTACAGGGGGTCGAGCAGTACTTC. Its translation: CASSQLLQGVEQYF.

The CDR3 is CASSLEWDQRIQYF. The CDR3 coding sequence is TGTGCCAGCAGCTTAGAGTGGGACCAGAGAATTCAGTACTTC. The chain couples TRBV11-2 to TRBJ2-7, with D tentatively TRBD1 or TRBD2 (5 bases each). The CDR3 runs 14 residues. Trimming left V 0 bases short and J 10 bases short, with 16 bases between. The V gene's germline CDR1 is SGHAT and CDR2 FQNNGV. Full variable domain (outside the CDR3, taken from reference TRBV11-2 and TRBJ2-7): EAGVAQSPRYKIIEKRQSVAFWCNPISGHATLYWYQQILGQGPKLLIQFQNNGVVDDSQLPKDRFSAERLKGVDSTLKIQPAKLEDSAVYLCASSLEWDQRIQYFGPGTRLTVT.

Points on this clonotype: The junction differs from germline at one of its ends, possibly a read error. The chain employs TRBV27 and TRBJ2-7; 9 bases line up with TRBD1. CDR3 length equals 16 residues. The V gene's germline CDR1 is MNHEY and CDR2 SMNVEV (reference sequence). The CDR3 nucleotides read TGTGCTAGCAGCCGGACAGGGGAAACTTGGTCGAATGAGCAGTACTTC. Its translation: CASSRTGETWSNEQYF.

This clonotype has only one observation. V is TRBV15 and J is TRBJ2-3, with 12 bases that match TRBD1. J gave up 5 bases and V 7 bases, and 4 bases lay outside the gene matches. The germline CDR1 and CDR2 sequences are LNHNV and YYDKDF (reference sequence). The CDR3 has 14 amino acids. The CDR3 region is CATTGQGAEDTQYF. DNA for the CDR3: TGTGCCACCACGGGACAGGGGGCGGAAGATACGCAGTATTTT.

The chain carries TRBV27 and TRBJ2-3; 7 bases fit TRBD1. Germline trimming cut 8 bases from V and 6 bases from J; bases unmatched to any gene: 11. This CDR3 has 14 residues. Germline CDR1 reads MNHEY; CDR2 reads SMNVEV (reference sequence). For the CDR3, the DNA is TGTGCCAGCTGCGCGACAGGGTATGGGGATACGCAGTATTTT. As protein: CASCATGYGDTQYF.

V is TRBV7-2 and J is TRBJ2-3; 13 bases are a match to TRBD2. From germline, CDR1 is SGHTA and CDR2 FQGNSA. With 5 bases clipped from V and 5 bases from J, the junction kept 7 bases outside the gene matches. CDR3 length equals 16 residues. DNA for the CDR3: TGTGCCAGCAGCCCAGGACTAGCGGGAGTTATAGATACGCAGTATTTT. Protein sequence: CASSPGLAGVIDTQYF.

This clonotype was counted a few times. The genes are TRBV9 and TRBJ2-7; D is possibly TRBD1 or TRBD2 (6 bases each). The CDR3 consists of 14 residues. Germline loops: CDR1 SGDLS, CDR2 YYNGEE. Trimming took 4 bases from V and 1 from J, leaving 12 bases between them. The CDR3: CASSPAGQSYEQYF. CDR3 DNA sequence: TGTGCCAGCAGCCCCGCGGGACAATCCTACGAGCAGTACTTC. The full variable domain, completed using reference TRBV9 and TRBJ2-7, is DSGVTQTPKHLITATGQRVTLRCSPRSGDLSVYWYQQSLDQGLQFLIQYYNGEERAKGNILERFSAQQFPDLHSELNLSSLELGDSALYFCASSPAGQSYEQYFGPGTRLTVT.

This clonotype appeared a few times. The chain uses TRBV9 and TRBJ2-3; TRBD1 matches at 9 bases. This CDR3 is built from 19 residues. The germline gives CDR1 SGDLS, CDR2 YYNGEE. J was trimmed by 0 bases and V by 2 bases; bases with no gene match: 13. This CDR3 reads CASSVGPGQGRTSTDTQYF. CDR3 DNA sequence: TGTGCCAGCAGCGTGGGACCGGGACAGGGCCGGACTAGCACAGATACGCAGTATTTT.

Remarks on this clonotype: Just one base apart from a much larger clone, this may be a read error. The chain couples TRBV7-2 to TRBJ2-7; 7 bases line up with TRBD2. Germline assignment: CDR1 SGHTA and CDR2 FQGNSA. The CDR3 has 14 residues. Here the CDR3 DNA reads TGTGCCAGCAGCGTAGCGGGTAGTTCCTACGAGCAGTACTTC. Amino acid sequence: CASSVAGSSYEQYF.

This clonotype was recorded a few times. This rearrangement joins TRBV6-6 to TRBJ2-3, with TRBD1 matching 8 bases. V trimming: 1 base; J trimming: 1 base; junction bases outside the gene matches: 4. This CDR3 is built from 16 residues. Germline V gene lookup returns CDR1 MNHNY and CDR2 SVGAGI (reference sequence). Here the CDR3 DNA reads TGTGCCAGCAGTTACTGGACAGGGATCCGCACAGATACGCAGTATTTT. Encoded protein: CASSYWTGIRTDTQYF.